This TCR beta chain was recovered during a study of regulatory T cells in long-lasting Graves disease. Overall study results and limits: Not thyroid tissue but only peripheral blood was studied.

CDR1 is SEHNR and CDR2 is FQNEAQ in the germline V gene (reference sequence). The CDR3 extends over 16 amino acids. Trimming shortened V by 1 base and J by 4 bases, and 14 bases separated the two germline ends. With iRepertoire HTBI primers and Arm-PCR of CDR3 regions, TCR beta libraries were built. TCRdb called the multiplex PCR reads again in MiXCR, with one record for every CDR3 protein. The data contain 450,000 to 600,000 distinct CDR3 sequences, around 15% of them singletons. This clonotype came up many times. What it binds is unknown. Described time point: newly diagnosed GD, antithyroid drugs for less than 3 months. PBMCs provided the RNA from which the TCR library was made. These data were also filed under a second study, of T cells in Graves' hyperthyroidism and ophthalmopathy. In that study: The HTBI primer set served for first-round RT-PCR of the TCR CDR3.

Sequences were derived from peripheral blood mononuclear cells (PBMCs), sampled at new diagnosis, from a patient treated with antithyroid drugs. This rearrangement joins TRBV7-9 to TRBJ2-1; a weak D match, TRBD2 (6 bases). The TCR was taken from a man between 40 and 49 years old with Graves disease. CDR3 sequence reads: CASSLEVAGIYNEQFF. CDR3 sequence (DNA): TGTGCCAGCAGCTTAGAGGTGGCGGGGATATACAATGAGCAGTTCTTC.